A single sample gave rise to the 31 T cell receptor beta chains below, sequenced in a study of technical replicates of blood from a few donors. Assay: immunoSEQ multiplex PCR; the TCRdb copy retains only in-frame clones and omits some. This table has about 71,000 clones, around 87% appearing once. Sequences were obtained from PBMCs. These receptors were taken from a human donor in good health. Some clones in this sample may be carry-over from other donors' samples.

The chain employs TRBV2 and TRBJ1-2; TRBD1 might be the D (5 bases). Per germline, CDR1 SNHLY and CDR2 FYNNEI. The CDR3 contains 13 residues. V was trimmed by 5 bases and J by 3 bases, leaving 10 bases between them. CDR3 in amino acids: CASSPDSYYGYTF. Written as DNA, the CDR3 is TGTGCCAGCAGTCCCGACAGCTACTATGGCTACACCTTC.

The CDR3 DNA is TGTGCCAGCAGCTTGATGGGGTCCCAGGGCAATGAGCAGTTCTTC. This sequence encodes CASSLMGSQGNEQFF. The rearrangement links TRBV7-2 to TRBJ2-1; tentative D call: TRBD1 (5 bases). This CDR3 spans 15 amino acids. V lost 3 bases, J lost 6 bases, and 15 bases lay in between. Per germline, CDR1 SGHTA and CDR2 FQGNSA.

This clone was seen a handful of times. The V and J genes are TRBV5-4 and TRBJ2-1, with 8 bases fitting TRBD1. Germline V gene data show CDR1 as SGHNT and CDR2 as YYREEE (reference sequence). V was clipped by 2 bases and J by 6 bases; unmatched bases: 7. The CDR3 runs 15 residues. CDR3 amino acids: CASSFLRTGSNEQFF. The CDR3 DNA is TGTGCCAGCAGCTTCCTGCGGACAGGGTCCAATGAGCAGTTCTTC. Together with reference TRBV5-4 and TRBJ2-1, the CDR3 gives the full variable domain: ETGVTQSPTHLIKTRGQQVTLRCSSQSGHNTVSWYQQALGQGPQFIFQYYREEENGRGNFPPRFSGLQFPNYSSELNVNALELDDSALYLCASSFLRTGSNEQFFGPGTRLTVL.

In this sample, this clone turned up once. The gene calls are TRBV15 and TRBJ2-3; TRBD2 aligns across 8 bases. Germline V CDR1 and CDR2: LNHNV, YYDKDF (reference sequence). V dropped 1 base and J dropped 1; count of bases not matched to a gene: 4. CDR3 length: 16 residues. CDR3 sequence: CATSRGDSGGTDTQYF. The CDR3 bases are TGTGCCACCAGCAGAGGTGATAGCGGGGGCACAGATACGCAGTATTTT.

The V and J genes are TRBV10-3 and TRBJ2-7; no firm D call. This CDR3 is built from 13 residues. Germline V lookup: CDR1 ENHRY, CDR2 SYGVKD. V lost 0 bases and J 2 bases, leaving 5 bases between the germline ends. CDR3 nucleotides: TGTGCCATCAGTGAGTCACGGGCCTACGAGCAGTACTTC. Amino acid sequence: CAISESRAYEQYF.

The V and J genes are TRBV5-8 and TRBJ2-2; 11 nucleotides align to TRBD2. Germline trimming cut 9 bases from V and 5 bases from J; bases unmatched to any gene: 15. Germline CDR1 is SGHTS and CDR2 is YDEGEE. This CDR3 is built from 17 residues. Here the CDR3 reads CATGLTSGGRRTGELFF. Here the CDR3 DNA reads TGTGCCACCGGACTTACTAGCGGGGGCCGCCGGACCGGGGAGCTGTTTTTT.

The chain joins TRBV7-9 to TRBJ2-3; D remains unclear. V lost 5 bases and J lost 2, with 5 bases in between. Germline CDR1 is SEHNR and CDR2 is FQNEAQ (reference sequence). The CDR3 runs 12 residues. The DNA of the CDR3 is TGTGCCAGCAGCCCAAACACAGATACGCAGTATTTT. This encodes CASSPNTDTQYF. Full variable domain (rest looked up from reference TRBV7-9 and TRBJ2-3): DTGVSQNPRHKITKRGQNVTFRCDPISEHNRLYWYRQTLGQGPEFLTYFQNEAQLEKSRLLSDRFSAERPKGSFSTLEIQRTEQGDSAMYLCASSPNTDTQYFGPGTRLTVL.

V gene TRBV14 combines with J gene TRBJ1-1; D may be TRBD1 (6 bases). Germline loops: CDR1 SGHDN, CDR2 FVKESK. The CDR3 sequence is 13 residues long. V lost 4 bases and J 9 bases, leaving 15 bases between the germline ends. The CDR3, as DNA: TGTGCCAGCAGCCGATCCAACAGGGAAAAAGCTTTCTTT. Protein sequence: CASSRSNREKAFF.

CDR3 in amino acids: CASSEGIAAIYHTQYF. In DNA, the CDR3 is TGCGCCAGCAGTGAGGGAATAGCGGCCATTTACCATACGCAGTATTTT. The chain is built from TRBV10-2 and TRBJ2-3; a weak D match, TRBD2 (6 bases). Germline CDR1 is WSHSY and CDR2 is SAAADI. This CDR3 is 16 amino acids long. The V end lost 2 bases, the J end lost 7 bases, and 19 bases lay between the germline ends.

The CDR3 DNA follows: TGTGCCTCTGATCCCGGGACTAGCGACTACGAGCAGTACTTC. Translated: CASDPGTSDYEQYF. The chain joins TRBV30 to TRBJ2-7, with TRBD2 identical over 10 bases. This CDR3 is 14 amino acids long. V gave up 7 bases and J gave up 3 bases; unmatched junction bases: 9. The germline V gene encodes CDR1 GTSNPN and CDR2 SVGIG (reference sequence). The full variable domain, in which reference TRBV30 and TRBJ2-7 provide the parts outside the CDR3, is SQTIHQWPATLVQPVGSPLSLECTVEGTSNPNLYWYRQAAGRGLQLLFYSVGIGQISSEVPQNLSASRPQDRQFILSSKKLLLSDSGFYLCASDPGTSDYEQYFGPGTRLTVT.

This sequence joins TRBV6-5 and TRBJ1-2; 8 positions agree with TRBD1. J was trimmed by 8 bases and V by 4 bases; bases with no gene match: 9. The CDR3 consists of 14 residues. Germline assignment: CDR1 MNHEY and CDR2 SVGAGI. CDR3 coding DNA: TGTGCCAGCAGTTCCATCGACAGGGGCGGCGGCTACACCTTC. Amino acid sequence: CASSSIDRGGGYTF.

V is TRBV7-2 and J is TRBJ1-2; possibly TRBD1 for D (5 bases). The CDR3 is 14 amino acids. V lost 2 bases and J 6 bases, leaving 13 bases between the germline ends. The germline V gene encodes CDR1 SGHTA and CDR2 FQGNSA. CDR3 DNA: TGTGCCAGCAGCTTATCCGCAGGGAGGGATGGCTACACCTTC. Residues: CASSLSAGRDGYTF. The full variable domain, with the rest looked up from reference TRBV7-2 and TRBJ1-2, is GAGVSQSPSNKVTEKGKDVELRCDPISGHTALYWYRQSLGQGLEFLIYFQGNSAPDKSGLPSDRFSAERTGGSVSTLTIQRTQQEDSAVYLCASSLSAGRDGYTFGSGTRLTVV.

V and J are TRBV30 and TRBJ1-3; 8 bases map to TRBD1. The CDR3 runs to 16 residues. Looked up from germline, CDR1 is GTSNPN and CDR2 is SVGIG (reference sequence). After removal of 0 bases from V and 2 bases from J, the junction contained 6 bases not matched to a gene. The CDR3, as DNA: TGTGCCTGGAGTGTACGTCGACAGGGGACTGGAAACACCATATATTTT. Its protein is CAWSVRRQGTGNTIYF.

In DNA form, the CDR3 reads TGTGCCAGTAGTATACAGGGGGCGCGTCGCGAGCAGTACTTC. Protein product: CASSIQGARREQYF. V usage is TRBV19 and J usage is TRBJ2-7, with 8 nucleotides matching TRBD1. Germline lookup yields CDR1 LNHDA and CDR2 SQIVND (reference sequence). The V and J ends lost 2 bases and 6 bases, in that order; junction bases with no gene match: 6. This CDR3 comprises 14 residues.

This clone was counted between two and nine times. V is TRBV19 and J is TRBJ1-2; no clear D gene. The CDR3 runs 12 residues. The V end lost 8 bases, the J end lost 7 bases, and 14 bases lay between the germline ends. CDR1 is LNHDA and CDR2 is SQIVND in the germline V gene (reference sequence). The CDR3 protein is CASLAHRGGYTF. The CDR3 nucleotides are TGTGCCAGTTTGGCCCACCGCGGTGGCTACACCTTC.

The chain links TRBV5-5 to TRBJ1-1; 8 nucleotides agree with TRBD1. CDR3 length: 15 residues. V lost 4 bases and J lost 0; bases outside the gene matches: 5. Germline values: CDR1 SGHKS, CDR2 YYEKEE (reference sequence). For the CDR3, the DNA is TGTGCCAGCAGCCCTAGACAGGGGATGAACACTGAAGCTTTCTTT. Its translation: CASSPRQGMNTEAFF.

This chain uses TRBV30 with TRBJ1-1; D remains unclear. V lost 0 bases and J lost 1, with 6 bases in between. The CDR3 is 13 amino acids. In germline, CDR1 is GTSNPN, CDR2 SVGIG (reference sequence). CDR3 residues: CAWSVIRNTEAFF. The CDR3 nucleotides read TGTGCCTGGAGTGTAATCCGGAACACTGAAGCTTTCTTT.

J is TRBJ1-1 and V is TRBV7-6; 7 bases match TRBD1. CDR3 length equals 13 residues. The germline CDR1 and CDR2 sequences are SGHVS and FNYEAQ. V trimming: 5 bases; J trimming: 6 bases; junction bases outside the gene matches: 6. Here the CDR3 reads CASSARQGAEAFF. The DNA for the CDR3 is TGTGCCAGCAGCGCGAGACAGGGCGCTGAAGCTTTCTTT.

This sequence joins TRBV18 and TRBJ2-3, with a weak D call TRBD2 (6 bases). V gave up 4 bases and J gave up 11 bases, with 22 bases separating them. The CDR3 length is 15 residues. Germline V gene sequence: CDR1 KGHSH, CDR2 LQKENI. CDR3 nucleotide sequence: TGTGCCAGCTCACTCACCGGGACGGGGCCGCGGGAGCAGTATTTT. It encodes CASSLTGTGPREQYF.

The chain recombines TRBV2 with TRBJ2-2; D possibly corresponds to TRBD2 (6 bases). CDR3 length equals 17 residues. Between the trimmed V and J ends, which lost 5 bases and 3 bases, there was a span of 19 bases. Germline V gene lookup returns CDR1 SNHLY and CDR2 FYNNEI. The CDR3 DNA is TGTGCCAGCAGTAGAGAAGGGACTGGGCGGTACACCGGGGAGCTGTTTTTT. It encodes CASSREGTGRYTGELFF. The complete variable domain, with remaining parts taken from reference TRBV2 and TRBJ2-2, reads EPEVTQTPSHQVTQMGQEVILRCVPISNHLYFYWYRQILGQKVEFLVSFYNNEISEKSEIFDDQFSVERPDGSNFTLKIRSTKLEDSAMYFCASSREGTGRYTGELFFGEGSRLTVL.

CDR3 sequence: CASSLGAGPYEQYF. CDR3 nucleotides: TGTGCCAGCAGCTTAGGAGCGGGACCCTACGAGCAGTACTTC. The V and J genes are TRBV11-2 and TRBJ2-7; TRBD2 agrees at 7 bases. Losses at the gene ends were 1 base for V and 2 bases for J; bases not matched to a gene: 2. The CDR3 loop spans 14 amino acids. Germline CDR1 SGHAT, CDR2 FQNNGV. The full variable domain, rest sourced from reference TRBV11-2 and TRBJ2-7, is EAGVAQSPRYKIIEKRQSVAFWCNPISGHATLYWYQQILGQGPKLLIQFQNNGVVDDSQLPKDRFSAERLKGVDSTLKIQPAKLEDSAVYLCASSLGAGPYEQYFGPGTRLTVT.

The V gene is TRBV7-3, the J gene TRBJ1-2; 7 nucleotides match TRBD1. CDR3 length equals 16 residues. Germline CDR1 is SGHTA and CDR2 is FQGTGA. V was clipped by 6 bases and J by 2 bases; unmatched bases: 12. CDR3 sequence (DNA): TGTGCCAGCAGTCCCGGCCAACAGGGGCCAAACTATGGCTACACCTTC. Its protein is CASSPGQQGPNYGYTF.

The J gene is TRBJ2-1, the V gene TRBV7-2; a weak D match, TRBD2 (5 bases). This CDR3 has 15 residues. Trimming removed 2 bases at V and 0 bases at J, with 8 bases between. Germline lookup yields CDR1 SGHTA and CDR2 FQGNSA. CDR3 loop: CASSLFGSSYNEQFF. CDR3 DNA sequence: TGTGCCAGCAGCTTATTTGGGAGCTCCTACAATGAGCAGTTCTTC.

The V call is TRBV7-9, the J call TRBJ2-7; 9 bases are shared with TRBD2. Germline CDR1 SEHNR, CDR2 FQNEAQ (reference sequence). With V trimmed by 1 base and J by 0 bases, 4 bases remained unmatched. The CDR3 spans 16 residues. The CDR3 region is CASSLEPSGTSYEQYF. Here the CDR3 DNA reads TGTGCCAGCAGCTTAGAACCTAGCGGGACCTCCTACGAGCAGTACTTC.

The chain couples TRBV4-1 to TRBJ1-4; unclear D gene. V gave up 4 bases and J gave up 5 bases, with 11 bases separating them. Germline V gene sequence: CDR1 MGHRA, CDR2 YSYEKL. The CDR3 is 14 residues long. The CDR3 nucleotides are TGCGCCAGCAGCCGTAACCCCACAAATGAAAAACTGTTTTTT. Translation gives CASSRNPTNEKLFF.

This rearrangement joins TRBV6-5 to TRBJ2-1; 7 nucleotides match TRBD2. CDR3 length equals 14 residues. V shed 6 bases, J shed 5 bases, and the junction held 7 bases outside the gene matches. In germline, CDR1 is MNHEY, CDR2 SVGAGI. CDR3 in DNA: TGTGCCAGCAGCGCTAGCGGTAGGGACAATGAGCAGTTCTTC. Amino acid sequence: CASSASGRDNEQFF.

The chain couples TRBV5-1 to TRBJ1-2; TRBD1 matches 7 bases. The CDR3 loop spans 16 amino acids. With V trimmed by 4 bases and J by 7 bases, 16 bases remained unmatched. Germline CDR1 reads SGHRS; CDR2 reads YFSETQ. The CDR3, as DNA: TGCGCCAGCAGCAGTGAGGGGGCGCGCACAGGCTCTGGCTACACCTTC. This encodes CASSSEGARTGSGYTF. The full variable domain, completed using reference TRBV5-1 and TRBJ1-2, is KAGVTQTPRYLIKTRGQQVTLSCSPISGHRSVSWYQQTPGQGLQFLFEYFSETQRNKGNFPGRFSGRQFSNSRSEMNVSTLELGDSALYLCASSSEGARTGSGYTFGSGTRLTVV.

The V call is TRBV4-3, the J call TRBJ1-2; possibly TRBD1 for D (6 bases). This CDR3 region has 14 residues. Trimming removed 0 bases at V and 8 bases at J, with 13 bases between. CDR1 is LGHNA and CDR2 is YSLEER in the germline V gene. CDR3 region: CASSQDRQGKGYTF. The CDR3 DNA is TGCGCCAGCAGCCAAGATCGGCAGGGGAAAGGCTACACCTTC.

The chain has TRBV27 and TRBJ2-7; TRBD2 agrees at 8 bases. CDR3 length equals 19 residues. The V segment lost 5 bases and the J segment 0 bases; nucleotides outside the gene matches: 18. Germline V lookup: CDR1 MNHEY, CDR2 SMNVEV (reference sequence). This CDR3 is CASSPRGSGSARLSYEQYF. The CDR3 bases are TGTGCCAGCAGTCCCCGGGGGAGCGGGAGCGCCCGACTCTCCTACGAGCAGTACTTC.

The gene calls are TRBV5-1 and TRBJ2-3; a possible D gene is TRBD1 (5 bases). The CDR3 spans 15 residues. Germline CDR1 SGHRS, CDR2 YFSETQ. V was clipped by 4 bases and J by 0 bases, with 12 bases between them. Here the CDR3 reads CASSGTGLSTDTQYF. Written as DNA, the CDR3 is TGCGCCAGCAGCGGTACAGGTTTAAGCACAGATACGCAGTATTTT.

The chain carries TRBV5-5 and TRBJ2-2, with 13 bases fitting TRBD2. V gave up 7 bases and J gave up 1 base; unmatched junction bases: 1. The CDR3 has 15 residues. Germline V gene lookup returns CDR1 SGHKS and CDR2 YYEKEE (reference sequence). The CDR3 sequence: CASGLAGVNTGELFF. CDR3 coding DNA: TGTGCCAGCGGACTAGCGGGGGTGAACACCGGGGAGCTGTTTTTT.